This T cell receptor (beta chain) is from a study of PD-L1 blockade in urothelial cancer. The V and J ends lost 1 base and 8 bases respectively, with 8 bases between them. This CDR3 region has 13 residues. Germline CDR1 is MDHEN and CDR2 is SYDVKM. Worth noting for this clone: Its antigen is not identified.

Method: immunoSEQ multiplex PCR; TCRdb's copy keeps in-frame clones and lacks some. The sample shows about 130,000 clones, around 85% of them seen only once. Time point indicated: pretreatment peripheral blood. Whole-study findings and limits: Tumor-associated clones in the blood of durable-benefit patients grew more at 3 weeks.

Sequencing used PBMCs, obtained around atezolizumab (anti-PD-L1) treatment. This receptor was obtained from a man aged 45-60 years with urothelial cancer. V and J are TRBV28 and TRBJ1-4; no clear D. CDR3 in DNA: TGTGCCAGCAGTTTATCGTCCCTGGAAAAACTGTTTTTT. As protein: CASSLSSLEKLFF.